The clone carrying this T cell receptor (beta chain) has a single count. These data come from a study of blood T cell repertoires in COVID-19. Overall study: Sources were T cells, B-cell-depleted T cells, or PBMCs; the material itself was cDNA or gDNA.

In the authors' methods: Scientists estimated how many nucleated cells there were by amplifying reference gene primers. TCRdb keeps only in-frame clones here, not all; method: immunoSEQ multiplex PCR. That table supplies the V and J calls and clone size; D and trimming were determined from the DNA. This table has about 240,000 clones, about 82% appearing once. The sequenced material came from peripheral blood. This receptor was obtained from a man older than 75 with acute or convalescent COVID-19.

CDR3 sequence (DNA): TGTGCCAGCAGCTTAGCCGGGGGGGCCACTGAAGCTTTCTTT. Its translation: CASSLAGGATEAFF. The rearrangement joins TRBV11-2 to TRBJ1-1, with a tentative D call TRBD1 (6 bases). In germline, CDR1 is SGHAT, CDR2 FQNNGV. With 1 base removed from V and 4 bases from J, the gap between germline ends came to 10 bases. This CDR3 comprises 14 residues.